Shown below are 6 T cell receptor beta chains from a single sample sequenced in a study of shared clonotypes between healthy human individuals (dated by TCRdb to the early 2020s). For the CD8 naive samples, CD45RO-negative cells were positively selected for CCR7, yielding a CD45RA+CCR7+ population from which TemRA cells were excluded. Library preparation was by the immunoSEQ multiplex PCR assay. TCRdb carries this immuneACCESS record with in-frame sequences only. Its versions omit some clonotypes, under half of them owing to an unresolved V gene in the studies checked, with the rest unexplained. Within this sample are just over 2,000,000 clones, with about 94% of them counted one time only. The ten largest account for 0.85% to 1.3% of the sample. The sequenced sample was naive CD8+ T cells sorted from blood. The cell subset or site label on this specimen signifies: CD45RA+CCR7+. These receptors were taken from a young man in good health.

This clone was seen once. Distinct nucleotide sequences in the sample also encode this CDR3. The genes are TRBV27 and TRBJ1-3; the D gene is possibly TRBD1 (6 bases). Germline-derived CDR1 and CDR2 are MNHEY and SMNVEV (reference sequence). V was clipped by 8 bases and J by 0 bases, with 14 bases between them. The CDR3 extends over 15 amino acids. CDR3 bases: TGTGCCAGCTCGCTACAGGGCGGCTCTGGAAACACCATATATTTT. It codes for CASSLQGGSGNTIYF.

A note on this clone: Other nucleotide sequences in the sample specify the same CDR3. The rearrangement uses TRBV9 and TRBJ2-1, with a possible D match to TRBD2 (6 bases). The CDR3 covers 15 residues. Per germline, CDR1 SGDLS and CDR2 YYNGEE. Trimming left V 0 bases short and J 2 bases short, with 9 bases between. CDR3: CASSVGGGTYNEQFF. Written as DNA, the CDR3 is TGTGCCAGCAGCGTAGGGGGCGGGACCTACAATGAGCAGTTCTTC.

The chain employs TRBV4-1 and TRBJ2-5; 7 bases are shared with TRBD2. The germline CDR1 and CDR2 sequences are MGHRA and YSYEKL. The trim removed 0 bases at V and 1 base at J, leaving 8 bases unmatched. The length of the CDR3 is 17 residues. In DNA, the CDR3 is TGCGCCAGCAGCCAAGATCCCCGGGAGGCTCTCCAAGAGACCCAGTACTTC. Encoded protein: CASSQDPREALQETQYF.

The rearrangement links TRBV4-1 to TRBJ1-4; D is perhaps TRBD1 (6 bases). Germline loops: CDR1 MGHRA, CDR2 YSYEKL. The CDR3 is made up of 14 amino acids. With 4 bases removed from V and 8 bases from J, the gap between germline ends came to 14 bases. In DNA form, the CDR3 reads TGCGCCAGCAGCCCCGTAGGGGGGGACGAAAAACTGTTTTTT. Its protein product is CASSPVGGDEKLFF.

This chain connects TRBV13 to TRBJ2-7, with D maybe TRBD2 (6 bases). Deletions cut 0 bases from V and 0 bases from J, with 9 bases between. Germline V CDR1 and CDR2: PRHDT, FYEKMQ (reference sequence). This CDR3 is 15 amino acids long. The CDR3 spells CASSLGGGDSYEQYF. DNA for the CDR3: TGTGCCAGCAGCTTAGGTGGAGGGGACTCCTACGAGCAGTACTTC.

This clone was seen a handful of times. The CDR3 sequence: CASSLEVSTYEQYF. As DNA, the CDR3 is TGCGCCAGCAGCTTGGAAGTCAGCACCTACGAGCAGTACTTC. The rearrangement links TRBV5-1 to TRBJ2-7; no firm D call. This CDR3 comprises 14 residues. CDR1 and CDR2 from the germline V gene are SGHRS and YFSETQ. V was cut by 0 bases and J by 2 bases, with 9 bases left in between.